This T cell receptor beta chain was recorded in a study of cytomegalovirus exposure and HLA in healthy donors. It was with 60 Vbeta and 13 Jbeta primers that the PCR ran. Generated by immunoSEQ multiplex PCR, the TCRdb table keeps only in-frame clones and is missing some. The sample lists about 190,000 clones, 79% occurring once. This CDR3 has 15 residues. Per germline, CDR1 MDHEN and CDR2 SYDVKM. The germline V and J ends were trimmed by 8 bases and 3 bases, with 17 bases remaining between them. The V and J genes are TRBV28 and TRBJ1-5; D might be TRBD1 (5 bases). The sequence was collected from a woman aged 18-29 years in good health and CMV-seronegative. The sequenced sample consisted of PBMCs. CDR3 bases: TGTGCCAGCGTGAAAATAGGGGCAGTCAATCAGCCCCAGCATTTT. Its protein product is CASVKIGAVNQPQHF.